This TCR beta chain was profiled in a study of control samples from healthy donors and cancer patients (TCRdb year 2020). In regard to this clone: Its antigen has not been determined. The input lacks base qualities; no much larger clone sits a single base away.

Library method: the immunoSEQ multiplex PCR assay. TCRdb took this table from immuneACCESS and kept in-frame rearrangements with V and J called. Such tables lack part of the clones; where checked against another copy, unresolved V genes explain under half of the gap, and the rest is unexplained. The sample profile shows tens of thousands of clones; roughly 87% of them were found once. Jointly, the top ten make up 4% of the sample. Measured from the cysteine to the phenylalanine, the CDR3 is 15 residues long. Only CDR3 DNA remains: 45 bases, in frame from the first base. V loses 4 bases, J loses 2 bases, and the germline ends lie 15 bases apart. CDR1 and CDR2 are drawn from the germline V gene: SGHRS, YFSETQ.

The chain employs TRBV5-1 and TRBJ1-2; the D gene cannot be named for sure. This sequence was found in a woman aged 45-59 years in good health. The sequenced sample was blood. The CDR3 here reads CASSPTEIGNYGYTF. In nucleotides, the sequence is TGCGCCAGCAGCCCGACGGAAATTGGCAACTATGGCTACACCTTC.